The subject of this entry is one T cell receptor beta chain. The authors' processing: From reference gene primer amplification, estimates of nucleated cell counts were derived. The repertoire was sequenced with immunoSEQ multiplex PCR; TCRdb's copy has only in-frame clones and lacks some. V, J and clone size are those of that table, while D and trimming were read from the DNA. The top ten clones hold 3.5% to 5.5% of a sample with approximately 100,000 clones, roughly 87% of them seen once. Trimming removed 3 bases from V and 6 bases from J, with 9 bases in between. CDR1 SGDLS and CDR2 YYNGEE come from the germline V gene. This CDR3 region has 13 residues. This sample was included in a study of blood T cell repertoires in COVID-19. Study context: The United States, Italy and Spain provided the acute and convalescent COVID-19 samples. From T cells, B-cell-depleted T cells, or PBMCs came the material, which was cDNA or gDNA.

The TCR was taken from a man aged 65-85 years with acute or convalescent COVID-19. The rearrangement joins TRBV9 to TRBJ1-4, with D hard to call. Sequences were obtained from peripheral blood. The CDR3: CASSGASDEKLFF. DNA for the CDR3: TGTGCCAGCAGCGGGGCTAGCGATGAAAAACTGTTTTTT.